A single sample is the source of the 24 T cell receptor beta chains below, sequenced in a study of T cells after yellow fever vaccination. Via MiXCR, TCRdb re-called the 5' RACE reads, giving one row per CDR3 protein. The table lists under 600,000 distinct CDR3 sequences, less than 25% of them singletons. This sample comprised PBMCs, obtained around 3 weeks after the first yellow fever vaccination. These TCRs come from a man between 18 and 29 years old who received the YFV17D yellow fever vaccine.

The gene calls are TRBV30 and TRBJ1-5, with 10 bases aligning to TRBD1. Germline V lookup: CDR1 GTSNPN, CDR2 SVGIG (reference sequence). This CDR3 comprises 14 residues. The V segment lost 5 bases and the J segment 9 bases; nucleotides outside the gene matches: 10. DNA for the CDR3: TGTGCCTGGTCCCGGGACAGGGGTCCGAGGCCCCAGCATTTT. This translates into CAWSRDRGPRPQHF.

There are a few counts of this clonotype. The J gene is TRBJ1-5, the V gene TRBV27; 7 bases are a match to TRBD1. Looked up from germline, CDR1 is MNHEY and CDR2 is SMNVEV (reference sequence). The CDR3 has 15 amino acids. V dropped 5 bases and J dropped 7; count of bases not matched to a gene: 11. The CDR3 loop reads CASSVRGSPGQPQHF. CDR3 nucleotide sequence: TGTGCCAGCAGTGTCAGGGGGTCTCCGGGACAGCCCCAGCATTTT.

This clonotype was picked up a small number of times. The V and J genes are TRBV29-1 and TRBJ1-2, with 9 bases fitting TRBD1. This CDR3 contains 15 residues. Unmatched junction bases numbered 7, after V lost 4 bases and J lost 1 base. Looked up from germline, CDR1 is SQVTM and CDR2 is ANQGSEA. The CDR3 here is CSVAPRQGGNYGYTF. The CDR3 DNA sequence: TGCAGCGTTGCCCCCCGACAGGGGGGTAACTATGGCTACACCTTC. Together with reference TRBV29-1 and TRBJ1-2, the CDR3 gives the full variable domain: SAVISQKPSRDICQRGTSLTIQCQVDSQVTMMFWYRQQPGQSLTLIATANQGSEATYESGFVIDKFPISRPNLTFSTLTVSNMSPEDSSIYLCSVAPRQGGNYGYTFGSGTRLTVV.

The rearrangement links TRBV5-8 to TRBJ2-3; D unclear. Germline CDR1 SGHTS, CDR2 YDEGEE. The V end was cut by 1 base, the J end by 6 bases, with 15 bases between. CDR3 size: 15 residues. CDR3 nucleotide sequence: TGTGCCAGCAGCTTGACGACAACGTCCGCCGATACGCAGTATTTT. Its protein is CASSLTTTSADTQYF.

The gene calls are TRBV7-2 and TRBJ2-3, with D uncertain. In germline, CDR1 is SGHTA, CDR2 FQGNSA. CDR3 size: 13 residues. With 4 bases removed from V and 4 bases from J, the gap between germline ends came to 9 bases. The CDR3 sequence: CASSSREADTQYF. The CDR3 bases are TGTGCCAGCAGCTCCCGTGAGGCAGATACGCAGTATTTT.

CDR3 region: CAISEGYRMNTGELFF. The CDR3, as DNA: TGTGCCATCAGTGAGGGGTACAGAATGAACACCGGGGAGCTGTTTTTT. This chain joins TRBV10-3 and TRBJ2-2; D unclear. Germline CDR1 is ENHRY and CDR2 is SYGVKD. This CDR3 contains 16 residues. The V gene lost 2 bases and the J gene lost 1 base, with 11 bases spanning the gap.

This clonotype was counted only a few times. This sequence joins TRBV12-3 or TRBV12-4 and TRBJ1-6; D remains unclear. Trimming removed 6 bases at V and 6 bases at J, with 9 bases between. The CDR3 contains 13 residues. The CDR3 loop reads CASSPQVNSPLHF. The CDR3 bases are TGTGCCAGCAGCCCCCAGGTTAATTCACCCCTCCACTTT.

The sample holds many counts of this clonotype. This chain joins TRBV5-6 and TRBJ1-2; D is perhaps TRBD1 (6 bases). Germline V gene data show CDR1 as SGHDT and CDR2 as YYEEEE. There are 13 residues in the CDR3. V lost 4 bases, J lost 2 bases, and 9 bases lay in between. The CDR3 coding sequence is TGTGCCAGCAGCCAGGACAGAAACTATGGCTACACCTTC. The encoded protein is CASSQDRNYGYTF.

This clonotype has more than one count but fewer than ten. This chain links TRBV20-1 with TRBJ2-3; D is undetermined. This CDR3 contains 12 residues. V lost 0 bases, J lost 4 bases, and 5 bases lay in between. The germline CDR1 and CDR2 sequences are DFQATT and SNEGSKA (reference sequence). The CDR3 DNA sequence: TGCAGTGCTAGAGATTTACCAGATACGCAGTATTTT. Translated: CSARDLPDTQYF.

In this sample, this clonotype turned up a few times. The V call is TRBV6-5, the J call TRBJ2-3; D is unclear. The CDR3 has 15 amino acids. Trimming took off 5 bases at V and 0 bases at J, with 12 bases between the two ends. The germline gives CDR1 MNHEY, CDR2 SVGAGI. CDR3 sequence reads: CASSLALTSTDTQYF. CDR3 bases: TGTGCCAGCAGTCTGGCTTTGACCAGCACAGATACGCAGTATTTT.

This clonotype was seen only a few times. The chain joins TRBV2 to TRBJ1-1, with 8 bases fitting TRBD1. The CDR3 is 13 residues long. Trimming at V came to 6 bases and at J to 6 bases, leaving 6 bases not matched to a gene. Germline V gene data show CDR1 as SNHLY and CDR2 as FYNNEI. CDR3 DNA: TGTGCCAGCAGAAAAACAGGGGGGGCTGAAGCTTTCTTT. Translated, it gives CASRKTGGAEAFF.

The rearrangement links TRBV11-2 to TRBJ1-4; no clear D gene. The germline CDR1 and CDR2 sequences are SGHAT and FQNNGV. The CDR3 length is 14 residues. The V and J ends lost 7 bases and 2 bases respectively, with 11 bases between them. The CDR3 loop is CASTTRATNEKLFF. The DNA for the CDR3 is TGTGCCAGCACCACCCGGGCGACTAATGAAAAACTGTTTTTT.

V and J are TRBV12-3 or TRBV12-4 and TRBJ1-5; 7 positions agree with TRBD1. This CDR3 is 16 amino acids long. V shed 3 bases and J 7 bases; nucleotides not matched to a gene: 12. CDR3 sequence: CASSLRGPAVWQPQHF. CDR3 nucleotide sequence: TGTGCCAGCAGTTTGAGGGGGCCAGCGGTCTGGCAGCCCCAGCATTTT.

The sample holds one count of this clonotype. CDR3 in DNA: TGTGCCAGCAGCCCATGGGGGCGGAGCTCCTACGAGCAGTACTTC. Translating it yields CASSPWGRSSYEQYF. The chain carries TRBV7-9 and TRBJ2-7; D may be TRBD1 (6 bases). V dropped 5 bases and J dropped 0 bases, with 14 bases sitting between them. This CDR3 contains 15 residues. Germline assignment: CDR1 SEHNR and CDR2 FQNEAQ (reference sequence).

This rearrangement joins TRBV21-1 to TRBJ1-5; TRBD1, as called in the table, went unchecked against the DNA. TRBV21-1 is an annotated pseudogene. CDR3 size: 14 residues. CDR3 coding DNA: TGTGCCAGCAGCAAAGGCGGGGGTAATCAGCCCCAGCATTTT. Its translation is CASSKGGGNQPQHF.

This clonotype appeared a few times. V is TRBV20-1 and J is TRBJ1-2; possible D gene TRBD1, 5 bases. Germline lookup yields CDR1 DFQATT and CDR2 SNEGSKA (reference sequence). The V end was cut by 5 bases, the J end by 0 bases, with 13 bases between. This CDR3 comprises 14 residues. The CDR3 sequence is CSAPDTGANYGYTF. DNA for the CDR3: TGCAGTGCTCCTGACACAGGAGCTAACTATGGCTACACCTTC.

This clonotype has a handful of counts. V gene TRBV27 combines with J gene TRBJ1-4, with a weak D call TRBD1 (5 bases). V shed 8 bases and J shed 5 bases, with 18 bases lying between them. This CDR3 spans 15 amino acids. Germline assignment: CDR1 MNHEY and CDR2 SMNVEV (reference sequence). CDR3 nucleotides: TGTGCCAGCTCTGGAGGGGCCGGGTGGAATGAAAAACTGTTTTTT. Residues: CASSGGAGWNEKLFF.

This clonotype showed up just a few times. The CDR3 DNA follows: TGCGCCAGCAGCACCCCCGGGGGGGATGGAGATACGCAGTATTTT. It encodes CASSTPGGDGDTQYF. The chain couples TRBV5-1 to TRBJ2-3, with TRBD2 matching over 8 bases. The CDR3 runs to 15 residues. Germline lookup yields CDR1 SGHRS and CDR2 YFSETQ. With V trimmed by 4 bases and J by 5 bases, 9 bases remained unmatched. Full variable domain (missing parts from reference TRBV5-1 and TRBJ2-3): KAGVTQTPRYLIKTRGQQVTLSCSPISGHRSVSWYQQTPGQGLQFLFEYFSETQRNKGNFPGRFSGRQFSNSRSEMNVSTLELGDSALYLCASSTPGGDGDTQYFGPGTRLTVL.

The chain is built from TRBV6-6 and TRBJ1-2; tentatively, D is TRBD1 (5 bases). With 5 bases removed from V and 7 bases from J, the gap between germline ends came to 14 bases. The CDR3 runs 13 residues. Germline CDR1 MNHNY, CDR2 SVGAGI (reference sequence). For the CDR3, the DNA is TGTGCCAGCAGTCCCCAGGGCCTCGGTGGCTACACCTTC. Translation: CASSPQGLGGYTF.

This clonotype was observed at least ten times. This chain joins TRBV7-9 and TRBJ1-1; perhaps TRBD1 as D (5 bases). The V end was cut by 6 bases, the J end by 0 bases, with 14 bases between. Germline V gene sequence: CDR1 SEHNR, CDR2 FQNEAQ (reference sequence). There are 15 residues in the CDR3. The CDR3 DNA sequence: TGTGCCAGCAGGCCCGGGACGATGATGAACACTGAAGCTTTCTTT. It is translated as CASRPGTMMNTEAFF. Based on the CDR3 plus reference TRBV7-9 and TRBJ1-1, the full variable domain is DTGVSQNPRHKITKRGQNVTFRCDPISEHNRLYWYRQTLGQGPEFLTYFQNEAQLEKSRLLSDRFSAERPKGSFSTLEIQRTEQGDSAMYLCASRPGTMMNTEAFFGQGTRLTVV.

This clonotype was seen more than once but under ten times. The chain is built from TRBV5-1 and TRBJ1-3; no firm D call. V gave up 5 bases and J gave up 1 base, with 19 bases separating them. There are 17 residues in the CDR3. Germline V gives CDR1 SGHRS, CDR2 YFSETQ. The CDR3 sequence: CASSSFSTSFSGNTIYF. As DNA, the CDR3 is TGCGCCAGCAGTTCCTTTTCGACTTCTTTTTCTGGAAACACCATATATTTT.

In the case of this clonotype: It may be a read error: a sequence one base away is much more abundant. The chain carries TRBV10-2 and TRBJ2-3, with a tentative D call TRBD1 (5 bases). Trimming removed 7 bases at V and 2 bases at J, with 16 bases between. Germline CDR1 is WSHSY and CDR2 is SAAADI. CDR3 length equals 15 residues. CDR3 in DNA: TGCGCCAGCATGTCAGGACACCATAACACAGATACGCAGTATTTT. It specifies CASMSGHHNTDTQYF.

This chain uses TRBV12-3 or TRBV12-4 with TRBJ1-5; 8 bases fit TRBD1. V shed 5 bases and J 7 bases; nucleotides not matched to a gene: 10. The CDR3 consists of 15 residues. DNA of the CDR3: TGTGCCAGCAGTCTCGACAGGGGAATAATGCAGCCCCAGCATTTT. Translating it yields CASSLDRGIMQPQHF.

This clonotype was counted a few times. This chain connects TRBV7-2 to TRBJ2-5; D is perhaps TRBD2 (5 bases). V was pared by 4 bases and J by 1 base, with 13 bases between. CDR1 is SGHTA, CDR2 FQGNSA, per germline. The length of the CDR3 is 15 residues. The CDR3 reads CASSSAGGTQETQYF. The CDR3 nucleotides read TGTGCCAGCAGCTCCGCCGGAGGAACCCAAGAGACCCAGTACTTC.